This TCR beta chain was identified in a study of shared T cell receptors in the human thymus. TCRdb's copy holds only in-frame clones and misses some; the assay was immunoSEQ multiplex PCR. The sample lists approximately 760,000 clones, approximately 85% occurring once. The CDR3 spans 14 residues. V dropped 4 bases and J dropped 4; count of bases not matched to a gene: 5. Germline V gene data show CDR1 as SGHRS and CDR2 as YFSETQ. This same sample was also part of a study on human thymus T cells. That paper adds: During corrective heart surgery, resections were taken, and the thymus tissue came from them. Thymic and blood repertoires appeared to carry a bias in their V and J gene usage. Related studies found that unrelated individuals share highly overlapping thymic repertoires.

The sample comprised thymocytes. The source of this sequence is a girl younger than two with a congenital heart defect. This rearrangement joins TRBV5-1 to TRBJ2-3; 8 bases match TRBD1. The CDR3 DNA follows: TGCGCCAGCAGCCCGAGGACAGGGTCAGATACGCAGTATTTT. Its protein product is CASSPRTGSDTQYF.